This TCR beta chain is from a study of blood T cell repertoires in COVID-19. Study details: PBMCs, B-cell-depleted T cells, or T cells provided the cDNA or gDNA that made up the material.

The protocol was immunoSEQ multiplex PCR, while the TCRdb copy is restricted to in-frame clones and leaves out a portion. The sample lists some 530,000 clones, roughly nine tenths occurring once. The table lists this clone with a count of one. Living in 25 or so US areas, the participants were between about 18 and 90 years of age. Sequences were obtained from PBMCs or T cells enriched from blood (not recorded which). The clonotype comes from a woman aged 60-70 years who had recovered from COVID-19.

Here the CDR3 reads CASSLDPLAYEQYV. DNA of the CDR3: TGTGCCAGCAGCTTAGACCCCCTAGCGTACGAGCAGTACGTC. J is TRBJ2-7 and V is TRBV7-8; a possible D gene is TRBD2 (6 bases). The CDR3 contains 14 residues. V dropped 1 base and J dropped 4 bases, with 11 bases sitting between them. The V gene's germline CDR1 is SGHVS and CDR2 FQNEAQ.